Listed below are T cell receptor beta chains from one sample, sequenced in a study of OX40 agonist ivuxolimab in advanced cancers. Repertoires were generated with immunoSEQ multiplex PCR, while TCRdb's copy carries only in-frame clones and drops some. The sample lists about 82,000 clones; 83% were seen once. This material consisted of CD4+ or CD8+ T cells sorted from blood, taken in a trial of the OX40 agonist ivuxolimab. These receptor sequences come from an adult with an advanced solid tumor such as melanoma, head and neck, liver or kidney cancer. CDR3s include the opening cysteine and the closing phenylalanine or tryptophan. A D gene is named only where the DNA matches it firmly. Size is omitted from some rows. Given values are once, few, many or a class for expanded clones.

D	size	length	V	J	DNA	CDR3
NA	NA	17	TRBV18	TRBJ1-3	TGTGCCAGCTCACCCACCTCGGGGGGGAACTCTGGAAACACCATATATTTT	CASSPTSGGNSGNTIYF
NA	NA	14	TRBV7-9	TRBJ2-7	TGTGCCAGCAGCTTAAGCGACGCATCCTACGAGCAGTACTTC	CASSLSDASYEQYF
NA	once	17	TRBV4-1	TRBJ2-1	TGCGCCAGCAGCCAAGAAATATCGGCTAGGAGTGCGAGGGAGCAGTTCTTC	CASSQEISARSAREQFF
TRBD1	NA	16	TRBV6-5	TRBJ1-1	TGTGCCAGCAGTTACTCCCCTGGCAGGGGGTTCACTGAAGCTTTCTTT	CASSYSPGRGFTEAFF
TRBD1	NA	17	TRBV7-9	TRBJ1-1	TGTGCCAGCAGCTTAGCGAGGGCCGGACAGGGAGGGACTGAAGCTTTCTTT	CASSLARAGQGGTEAFF
TRBD2	NA	18	TRBV5-4	TRBJ2-3	TGTGCCAGCAGCTTGGGACCTTCCGTGCTAGCGGGGAACGATACGCAGTATTTT	CASSLGPSVLAGNDTQYF
TRBD1	NA	15	TRBV6-4	TRBJ2-3	TGTGCCAGCAGTCAACAGGGGTCTGTCACAGATACGCAGTATTTT	CASSQQGSVTDTQYF
TRBD1	NA	14	TRBV14	TRBJ2-7	TGTGCCAGCAGCTTTGCGACAGGGGGTAGCGAGCAGTACTTC	CASSFATGGSEQYF
TRBD1	NA	16	TRBV14	TRBJ2-5	TGTGCCAGCAGCCACTTCCGGGACAGGGAAGGGGAGACCCAGTACTTC	CASSHFRDREGETQYF
NA	NA	15	TRBV7-3	TRBJ1-6	TGTGCCAGCAGCTTGGGACAAGGATATAATTCACCCCTCCACTTT	CASSLGQGYNSPLHF
NA	few	14	TRBV18	TRBJ2-7	TGTGCCAGCTCACCAGAGACGGGACCCTACGAGCAGTACTTC	CASSPETGPYEQYF
NA	NA	13	TRBV9	TRBJ2-5	TGTGCCAGCAGCGCAGTTGCCCAAGAGACCCAGTACTTC	CASSAVAQETQYF
NA	NA	15	TRBV7-2	TRBJ2-3	TGTGCCAGCAGCTTAGAAAGTAGGGGGGTAGATACGCAGTATTTT	CASSLESRGVDTQYF
NA	NA	16	TRBV14	TRBJ2-3	TGTGCCAGCAGCCAATCTCAGGGGAGGGGGACAGATACGCAGTATTTT	CASSQSQGRGTDTQYF
NA	NA	12	TRBV2	TRBJ2-7	TGTGCCAGCAGGACCGACAGCGACCGGCAGTACTTC	CASRTDSDRQYF
NA	NA	15	TRBV6-5	TRBJ2-3	TGTGCCAGCAGTTATAAGGGGGTATTGACAGATACGCAGTATTTT	CASSYKGVLTDTQYF
TRBD1	NA	14	TRBV7-3	TRBJ2-3	TGTGCCAGCAGCCTGACAGGGTCCCGGGATACGCAGTATTTT	CASSLTGSRDTQYF
NA	few	12	TRBV29-1	TRBJ1-2	TGCAGCCCCTGGGACATAGACTATGGCTACACCTTC	CSPWDIDYGYTF
NA	few	13	TRBV9	TRBJ1-1	TGTGCCAGCAGTTTTACCGGTGACACTGAAGCTTTCTTT	CASSFTGDTEAFF
TRBD1	NA	13	TRBV7-6	TRBJ2-5	TGTGCCAGCAGCCTGACAGGGTCAGAGACCCAGTACTTC	CASSLTGSETQYF
NA	once	14	TRBV12-5	TRBJ2-2	TGTGCTAGTGGTTTGGGTCACAACACCGGGGAGCTGTTTTTT	CASGLGHNTGELFF
NA	once	14	TRBV2	TRBJ2-3	TGTGCCAGCAGTGATACTAGGGACACAGATACGCAGTATTTT	CASSDTRDTDTQYF
NA	NA	12	TRBV28	TRBJ1-2	TGTGCCAGCAGTTTAACGACAGGAGGCTACACCTTC	CASSLTTGGYTF
TRBD1	NA	15	TRBV4-1	TRBJ2-5	TGCGCCAGCAGACTCGCCCCCGGGACAGTCGGGACCCAGTACTTC	CASRLAPGTVGTQYF
TRBD2	once	19	TRBV19	TRBJ2-3	TGTGCCAGTCGTCCTCTGAACACCCGCGGGGGGGCTAAATCAGATACGCAGTATTTT	CASRPLNTRGGAKSDTQYF
TRBD1	NA	17	TRBV5-1	TRBJ2-3	TGCGCCAGCAATAATGGGGCAGGGGGCTTTAGCACAGATACGCAGTATTTT	CASNNGAGGFSTDTQYF
NA	NA	17	TRBV5-1	TRBJ2-5	TGCGCCAGCAGCTTGGCCTGGCAGGGCCTGACCCGAGAGACCCAGTACTTC	CASSLAWQGLTRETQYF
TRBD1	NA	14	TRBV5-1	TRBJ2-5	TGCGCCAGCAGCTTGGGACAGGGCGGGGAGACCCAGTACTTC	CASSLGQGGETQYF
NA	NA	15	TRBV27	TRBJ2-3	TGTGCCAGCAGGGACGTGTCTGGGGGCCGAGATACGCAGTATTTT	CASRDVSGGRDTQYF
NA	once	13	TRBV5-1	TRBJ1-3	TGCGCCAGCAGCACCGCTCCTGGAAACACCATATATTTT	CASSTAPGNTIYF
NA	NA	16	TRBV10-3	TRBJ2-2	TGTGCCATCAGTGAAGGGGGTGGCCCGAACACCGGGGAGCTGTTTTTT	CAISEGGGPNTGELFF
TRBD1	NA	13	TRBV9	TRBJ1-2	TGTGCCAGCAGCGTAGAGGGGGCACAGGGCTACACCTTC	CASSVEGAQGYTF
TRBD1	NA	14	TRBV13	TRBJ1-6	TGTGCCAGCAGCCAGGACAGGGTTAATTCACCCCTCCACTTT	CASSQDRVNSPLHF
NA	once	13	TRBV5-4	TRBJ2-1	TGTGCCAGCAGCTTGGAGGTGTTGGATGAGCAGTTCTTC	CASSLEVLDEQFF